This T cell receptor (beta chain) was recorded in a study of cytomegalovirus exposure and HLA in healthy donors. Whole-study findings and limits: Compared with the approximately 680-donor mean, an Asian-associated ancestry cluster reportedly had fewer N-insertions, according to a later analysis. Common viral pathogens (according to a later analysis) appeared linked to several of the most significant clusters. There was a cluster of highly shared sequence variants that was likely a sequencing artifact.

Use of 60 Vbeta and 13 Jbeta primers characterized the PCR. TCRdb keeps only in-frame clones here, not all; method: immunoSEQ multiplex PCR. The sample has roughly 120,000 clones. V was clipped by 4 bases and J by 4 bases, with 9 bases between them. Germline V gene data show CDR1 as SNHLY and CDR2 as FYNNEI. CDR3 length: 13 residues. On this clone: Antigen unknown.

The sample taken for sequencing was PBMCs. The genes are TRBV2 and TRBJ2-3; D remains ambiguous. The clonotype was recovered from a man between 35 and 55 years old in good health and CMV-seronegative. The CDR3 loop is CASSVLIPDTQYF. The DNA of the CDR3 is TGTGCCAGCAGTGTGTTAATCCCAGATACGCAGTATTTT.